What follows is one T cell receptor (beta chain) and its context. These data originate in a study of blood T cell repertoires in COVID-19. At the level of the study: T cells, B-cell-depleted T cells, or PBMCs supplied cDNA or gDNA.

Germline loops: CDR1 SGHTS, CDR2 YDEGEE. The V segment lost 0 bases and the J segment 5 bases; nucleotides outside the gene matches: 5. The CDR3 spans 15 residues. Adults between roughly 18 and 89 years of age took part from fewer than 30 US areas. Individuals in the exposed group had encountered a COVID-19 case within 2 weeks preceding study entry. Under the authors' procedure: Estimation of nucleated cell counts was performed using reference gene primer amplification. The method was immunoSEQ multiplex PCR; TCRdb's version includes in-frame clones alone and lacks a portion of them. V, J and clone size were drawn from that table, and D and trimming were deduced from the DNA. The sample includes under 300,000 clones, around 84% seen only once; the top ten take less than 8.5%.

This receptor was obtained from a woman aged 50 to 60 who had been exposed to COVID-19. The genes are TRBV5-8 and TRBJ1-5, with 7 nucleotides matching TRBD1. Sequencing was done on a sample of PBMCs or T cells enriched from blood (not recorded which). CDR3 in DNA: TGTGCCAGCAGCTTGGGGGTCAGGGGGGATCAGCCCCAGCATTTT. Protein product: CASSLGVRGDQPQHF.